These T cell receptor beta chains were read from a single sample in a study of blood T cell repertoires in COVID-19. The repertoire was sequenced with immunoSEQ multiplex PCR; TCRdb's copy has only in-frame clones and lacks some. Of hundreds of thousands of clones in the sample, approximately 90% are singletons; the top ten hold roughly 2%. The sample was PBMCs or T cells enriched from blood (not recorded which). These receptors were collected from a woman between 18 and 30 years old with acute COVID-19. Each CDR3 is given with its conserved first and last residue. D genes are given only for firm matches. Clone size is stated in some rows and not others, as once, few, many or a class when expanded.

V gene	clone size	J gene	D gene	CDR3 DNA	CDR3 protein
TRBV5-1	NA	TRBJ1-2	NA	TGCGCCAGCAGCTTCTATAAGGTTTCGGGTGATGGCTACACCTTC	CASSFYKVSGDGYTF
TRBV10-1	NA	TRBJ1-1	NA	TGCGCCAGCAGTGAGTCCCCCGACAATGAAGCTTTCTTT	CASSESPDNEAFF
TRBV4-1	once	TRBJ1-2	TRBD1	TGCGCCAGCAGCCAACCGGGCAGGGGCCTTCTAGGGGGCGGCTACACCTTC	CASSQPGRGLLGGGYTF
TRBV11-3	once	TRBJ1-1	NA	TGTGCCAGCAGCTTAAACAGGGACGCTGAAGCTTTCTTT	CASSLNRDAEAFF
TRBV7-9	NA	TRBJ2-5	TRBD2	TGTGCCAGCAGCTTAGGGCTAGCGGGAGCCAGATCCCTTCAAGAGACCCAGTACTTC	CASSLGLAGARSLQETQYF
TRBV18	NA	TRBJ2-7	TRBD1	TGTGCCAGCTCGCTCGACCCAGGGACAGGCTACGAGCAGTACTTC	CASSLDPGTGYEQYF
TRBV28	NA	TRBJ1-5	TRBD1	TGTGCCAGCAGTCCTCCGGGACAGGGGGCCCGGCAGCCCCAGCATTTT	CASSPPGQGARQPQHF
TRBV25-1	NA	TRBJ2-7	NA	TGTGCCAGCAGTCTTATGACAGGTCTCGGCTACGAGCAGTACTTC	CASSLMTGLGYEQYF
TRBV29-1	NA	TRBJ2-3	NA	TGCAGCGTTGAACAGGCCACAGATACGCAGTATTTT	CSVEQATDTQYF
TRBV28	NA	TRBJ2-2	NA	TGTGCCAGCACCAAGGGACAGAACACCGGGGAGCTGTTTTTT	CASTKGQNTGELFF
TRBV5-6	NA	TRBJ1-6	NA	TGTGCCAGCAGCGCGGACACCAATAATTCACCCCTCCACTTT	CASSADTNNSPLHF
TRBV9	NA	TRBJ1-1	TRBD1	TGTGCCAGCAGCGCGACCGGGACAGGGATTGAAGCTTTCTTT	CASSATGTGIEAFF